The 10 T cell receptor beta chains below were found in one sample sequenced in a study of blood T cell repertoires in COVID-19. Generated by immunoSEQ multiplex PCR, the TCRdb table keeps only in-frame clones and is missing some. Among approximately 260,000 clones listed, 84% were seen once. Input material: PBMCs or T cells enriched from blood (not recorded which). The receptor set was obtained from a man aged 50 to 60 who had recovered from COVID-19.

The chain joins TRBV3-1 (or the pseudogene TRBV3-2) to TRBJ2-3; TRBD2 aligns across 7 bases. The CDR3 sequence is 15 residues long. The germline gives CDR1 LGHDT, CDR2 YNNKEL (reference sequence). The V gene end was trimmed by 0 bases and the J gene end by 4 bases; junction bases not matched to a gene: 4. The CDR3 region has the DNA TGTGCCAGCAGCCAAGATCGTCTAGCGGCAGATACGCAGTATTTT. Amino acid sequence: CASSQDRLAADTQYF.

The J gene is TRBJ2-2, the V gene TRBV12-3 or TRBV12-4; D call uncertain. This CDR3 comprises 12 residues. Trimming took off 3 bases at V and 8 bases at J, with 7 bases between the two ends. CDR3 sequence (DNA): TGTGCCAGCAGTTTGTGGGCGGGGGAGCTGTTTTTT. This sequence encodes CASSLWAGELFF.

This chain uses TRBV28 with TRBJ1-5, with D maybe TRBD1 (5 bases). Germline CDR1 and CDR2: MDHEN and SYDVKM. CDR3 length: 16 amino acids. Between the trimmed V and J ends, which lost 6 bases and 3 bases, there was a span of 18 bases. CDR3 sequence reads: CASSIRLTDPNQPQHF. Here the CDR3 DNA reads TGTGCCAGCAGCATCCGACTGACAGATCCCAATCAGCCCCAGCATTTT.

V is TRBV6-2 or TRBV6-3 and J is TRBJ2-7, with TRBD1 matching 8 bases. This CDR3 spans 14 amino acids. Germline V gene data show CDR1 as MNHEY and CDR2 as SVGEGT. The V gene end was trimmed by 6 bases and the J gene end by 0 bases; junction bases not matched to a gene: 4. The CDR3: CASSKDRGSYEQYF. The CDR3 nucleotides are TGTGCCAGCAGCAAAGACAGGGGCTCCTACGAGCAGTACTTC.

This clone occurred a few times. J is TRBJ1-4 and V is TRBV5-6; D ambiguous. Looked up from germline, CDR1 is SGHDT and CDR2 is YYEEEE. V was clipped by 0 bases and J by 7 bases, with 13 bases between them. CDR3 length: 15 residues. In DNA form, the CDR3 reads TGTGCCAGCAGCTTGGGGGAGTCACCCCTTGAAAAACTGTTTTTT. This translates into CASSLGESPLEKLFF.

The chain uses TRBV27 and TRBJ2-6; TRBD1 agrees at 8 bases. Germline CDR1 reads MNHEY; CDR2 reads SMNVEV (reference sequence). CDR3 size: 18 residues. Unmatched junction bases numbered 14, after V lost 7 bases and J lost 3 bases. CDR3 DNA sequence: TGTGCCAGCACCAAAGGACAGGGTGTTGTTCGTGGGGCCAACGTCCTGACTTTC. This encodes CASTKGQGVVRGANVLTF.

This clone appeared a few times. V and J are TRBV10-1 and TRBJ1-5; D gene ambiguous. The germline CDR1 and CDR2 sequences are WNHNN and SYGVQD (reference sequence). The CDR3 has 13 amino acids. Deletions cut 0 bases from V and 4 bases from J, with 4 bases between. The CDR3 loop reads CASSESQNQPQHF. CDR3 bases: TGCGCCAGCAGTGAGTCGCAGAATCAGCCCCAGCATTTT.

The V and J genes are TRBV6-1 and TRBJ1-5; a possible D gene is TRBD1 (5 bases). V shed 2 bases and J shed 3 bases, with 11 bases lying between them. Germline CDR1 MNHNS, CDR2 SASEGT. CDR3 length: 15 residues. The CDR3 loop reads CASSEQGGYNQPQHF. The CDR3 DNA reads TGTGCCAGCAGTGAACAGGGAGGGTACAATCAGCCCCAGCATTTT.

This rearrangement joins TRBV9 to TRBJ2-7; the D gene is possibly TRBD2 (6 bases). The germline V gene encodes CDR1 SGDLS and CDR2 YYNGEE. V was shortened by 2 bases and J by 2 bases, with 11 bases between the two germline ends. CDR3 length equals 14 residues. The CDR3 DNA sequence: TGTGCCAGCAGCGTCGGGGGACCCCCCTACGAGCAGTACTTC. The encoded protein is CASSVGGPPYEQYF.

This chain joins TRBV7-6 and TRBJ1-1; 8 positions match TRBD1. J was trimmed by 5 bases and V by 1 base; bases with no gene match: 9. The germline gives CDR1 SGHVS, CDR2 FNYEAQ. The CDR3 sequence is 16 residues long. DNA of the CDR3: TGTGCCAGCAGCTTAGGGCAGGGGGCGATCAGTACTGAAGCTTTCTTT. Translating it yields CASSLGQGAISTEAFF. The full variable domain, rest sourced from reference TRBV7-6 and TRBJ1-1, is GAGVSQSPRYKVTKRGQDVALRCDPISGHVSLYWYRQALGQGPEFLTYFNYEAQQDKSGLPNDRFSAERPEGSISTLTIQRTEQRDSAMYRCASSLGQGAISTEAFFGQGTRLTVV.